The clone carrying this T cell receptor (beta chain) was observed many times. What it recognizes is unknown. The sample comes from a study of T cells in Graves' hyperthyroidism and ophthalmopathy. Whole-study findings and limits: Also found in blood were most expanded thyroid clonotypes above 0.001.

V was pared by 6 bases and J by 1 base, with 12 bases between. This CDR3 spans 14 amino acids. Template material for amplifying TCR beta CDR3 regions consisted of RNA transcripts. The HTBI primer set drove a first-round RT-PCR of the TCR CDR3. MiXCR, applied by TCRdb to the multiplex PCR reads, yields one record per CDR3 protein. In the table there are some 760,000 distinct CDR3 sequences, 12% to 15% of which are singletons. The rearrangement joins TRBV12-3 or TRBV12-4 to TRBJ1-1; a weak D match, TRBD1 (6 bases). Sequencing input: blood. This sequence was found in a woman aged 18-29 years with Graves' hyperthyroidism. The CDR3 region is CASSRAQGNTEAFF. As DNA, the CDR3 is TGTGCCAGCAGCCGGGCACAGGGGAACACTGAAGCTTTCTTT.